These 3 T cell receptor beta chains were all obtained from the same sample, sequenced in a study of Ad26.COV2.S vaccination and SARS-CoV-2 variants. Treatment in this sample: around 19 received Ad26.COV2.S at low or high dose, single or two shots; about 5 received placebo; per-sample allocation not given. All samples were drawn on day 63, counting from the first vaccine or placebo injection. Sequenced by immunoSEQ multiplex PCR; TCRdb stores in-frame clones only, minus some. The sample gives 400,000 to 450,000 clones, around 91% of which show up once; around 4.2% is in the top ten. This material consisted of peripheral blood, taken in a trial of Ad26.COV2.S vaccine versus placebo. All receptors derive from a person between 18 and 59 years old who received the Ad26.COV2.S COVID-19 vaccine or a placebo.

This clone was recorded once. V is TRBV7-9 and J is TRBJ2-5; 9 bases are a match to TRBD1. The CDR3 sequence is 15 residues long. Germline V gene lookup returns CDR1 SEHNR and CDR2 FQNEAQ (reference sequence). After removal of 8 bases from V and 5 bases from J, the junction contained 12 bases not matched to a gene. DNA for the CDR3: TGTGCCAGCGGGGGGGACAGGGTCTCGATGGAGACCCAGTACTTC. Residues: CASGGDRVSMETQYF. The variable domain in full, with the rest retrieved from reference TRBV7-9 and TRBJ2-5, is DTGVSQNPRHKITKRGQNVTFRCDPISEHNRLYWYRQTLGQGPEFLTYFQNEAQLEKSRLLSDRFSAERPKGSFSTLEIQRTEQGDSAMYLCASGGDRVSMETQYFGPGTRLLVL.

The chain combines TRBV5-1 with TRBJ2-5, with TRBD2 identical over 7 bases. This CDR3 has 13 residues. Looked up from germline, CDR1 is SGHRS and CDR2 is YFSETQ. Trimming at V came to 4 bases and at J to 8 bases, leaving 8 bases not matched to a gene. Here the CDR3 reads CASSPQRDGTQYF. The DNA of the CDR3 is TGCGCCAGCAGCCCCCAGCGGGATGGTACCCAGTACTTC. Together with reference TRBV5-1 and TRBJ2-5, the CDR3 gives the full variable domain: KAGVTQTPRYLIKTRGQQVTLSCSPISGHRSVSWYQQTPGQGLQFLFEYFSETQRNKGNFPGRFSGRQFSNSRSEMNVSTLELGDSALYLCASSPQRDGTQYFGPGTRLLVL.

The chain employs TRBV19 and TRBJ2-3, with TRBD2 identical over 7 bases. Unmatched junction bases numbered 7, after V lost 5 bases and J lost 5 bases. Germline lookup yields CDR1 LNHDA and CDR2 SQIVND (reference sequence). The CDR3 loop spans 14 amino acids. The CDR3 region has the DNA TGTGCCAGTAGTTCAGGACTAGGTGAAGATACGCAGTATTTT. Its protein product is CASSSGLGEDTQYF.